This TCR beta chain was identified in a study of cytomegalovirus exposure and HLA in healthy donors. Overall study context: Of the donors genotyped, approximately 400 in all, over 80% fell in the Caucasian-associated ancestry cluster.

Researchers ran the PCR with 60 Vbeta and 13 Jbeta primers. Sequenced by immunoSEQ multiplex PCR; TCRdb stores in-frame clones only, minus some. This sample has around 210,000 clones, with roughly three quarters found just once. With 6 bases clipped from V and 1 base from J, the junction kept 3 bases outside the gene matches. The CDR3 is made up of 13 amino acids. From germline, CDR1 is MNHEY and CDR2 SVGAGI. The clonotype was recovered from a male donor in good health and CMV-seropositive. J is TRBJ2-7 and V is TRBV6-5; 7 nucleotides line up with TRBD1. The specimen was PBMCs. The CDR3 here is CASRPGGSYEQYF. Written as DNA, the CDR3 is TGTGCCAGCAGGCCAGGGGGATCCTACGAGCAGTACTTC.